The clone carrying this T cell receptor beta chain was seen only a few times. V trimming: 5 bases; J trimming: 6 bases; junction bases outside the gene matches: 6. Per germline, CDR1 LNHDA and CDR2 SQIVND (reference sequence). This CDR3 comprises 14 residues. This entry belongs to a study of blood T cell repertoires in COVID-19. Study context: Sample material is recorded as cDNA or gDNA derived from T cells, B-cell-depleted T cells, or PBMCs.

Original data processing: Cell counts per sample came from amplifying reference gene primers. Data came from immunoSEQ multiplex PCR; TCRdb stores just in-frame clones and leaves some out. V and J calls and clone size are those listed in that table; D and trimming were worked out from the DNA. The repertoire holds fewer than 60,000 clones, with 78% as singletons. The sequencing input was peripheral blood. This chain connects TRBV19 to TRBJ1-5; 8 positions match TRBD1. The clonotype comes from a human donor in a cohort sampled during active COVID-19. The DNA of the CDR3 is TGTGCCAGTAGTCCGACAGACAGGGGTCAGCCCCAGCATTTT. The encoded protein is CASSPTDRGQPQHF.